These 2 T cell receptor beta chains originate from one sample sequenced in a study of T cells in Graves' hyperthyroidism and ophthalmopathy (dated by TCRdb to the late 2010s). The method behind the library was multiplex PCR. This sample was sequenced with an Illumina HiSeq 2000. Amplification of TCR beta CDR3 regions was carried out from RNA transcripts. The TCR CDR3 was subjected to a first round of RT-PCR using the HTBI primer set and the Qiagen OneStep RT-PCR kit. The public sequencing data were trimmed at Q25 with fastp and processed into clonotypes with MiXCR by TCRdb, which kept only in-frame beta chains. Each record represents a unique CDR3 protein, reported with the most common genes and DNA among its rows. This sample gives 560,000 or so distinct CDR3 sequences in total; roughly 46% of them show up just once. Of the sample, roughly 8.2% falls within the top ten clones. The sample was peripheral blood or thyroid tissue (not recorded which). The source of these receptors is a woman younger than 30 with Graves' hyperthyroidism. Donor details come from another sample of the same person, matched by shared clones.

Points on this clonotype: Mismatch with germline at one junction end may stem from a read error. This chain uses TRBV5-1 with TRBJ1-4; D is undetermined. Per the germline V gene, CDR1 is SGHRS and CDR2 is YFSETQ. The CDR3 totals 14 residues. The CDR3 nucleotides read TGTGCCAGCAGCTTGGCCACGGGAGACGAAAAACTGTTTTTT. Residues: CASSLATGDEKLFF.

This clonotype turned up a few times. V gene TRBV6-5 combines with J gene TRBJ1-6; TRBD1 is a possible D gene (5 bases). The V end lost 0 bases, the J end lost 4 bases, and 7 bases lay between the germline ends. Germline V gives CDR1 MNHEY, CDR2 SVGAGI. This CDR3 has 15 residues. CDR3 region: CASSYSRQYNSPLHF. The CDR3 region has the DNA TGTGCCAGCAGTTACTCCAGACAGTATAATTCACCCCTCCACTTT.